Below, 13 T cell receptor beta chains from the same sample are listed, as sequenced in a study of shared clonotypes between healthy human individuals. Data came from immunoSEQ multiplex PCR; TCRdb stores just in-frame clones and leaves some out. The table shows around 500,000 clones, with approximately 80% occurring only once. The sample comprised PBMCs. The source of these receptors is a woman in her thirties or forties in good health. Some clones in this sample may be carry-over from other donors' samples.

The CDR3 region has the DNA TGTGCCAGCAGCCCGGGGGACAGGAGGTACGAGCAGTACTTC. Translation: CASSPGDRRYEQYF. The rearrangement links TRBV5-4 to TRBJ2-7, with TRBD1 identical over 8 bases. The CDR3 runs 14 residues. With 4 bases clipped from V and 4 bases from J, the junction kept 7 bases outside the gene matches. Per the germline V gene, CDR1 is SGHNT and CDR2 is YYREEE (reference sequence).

The chain joins TRBV15 to TRBJ2-5; a possible D gene is TRBD2 (5 bases). The germline CDR1 and CDR2 sequences are LNHNV and YYDKDF (reference sequence). The germline V and J ends were trimmed by 0 bases and 4 bases, with 6 bases remaining between them. The CDR3 is made up of 13 amino acids. CDR3 protein: CATSRDGRETQYF. The CDR3 bases are TGTGCCACCAGCAGAGATGGGAGAGAGACCCAGTACTTC.

The chain carries TRBV6-5 and TRBJ1-1; tentatively, D is TRBD1 (5 bases). The V and J ends lost 5 bases and 4 bases respectively, with 11 bases between them. This CDR3 spans 13 amino acids. Germline assignment: CDR1 MNHEY and CDR2 SVGAGI. This chain's CDR3 is CASSHPGTTEAFF. In nucleotides, the CDR3 is TGTGCCAGCAGTCACCCAGGGACCACTGAAGCTTTCTTT.

The chain is built from TRBV28 and TRBJ1-2; possible D gene TRBD1, 5 bases. Germline V lookup: CDR1 MDHEN, CDR2 SYDVKM. The CDR3 covers 15 residues. V lost 2 bases and J lost 0, with 10 bases in between. CDR3 sequence (DNA): TGTGCCAGCAGTTTAACTCAGGGACCTAACTATGGCTACACCTTC. This encodes CASSLTQGPNYGYTF.

This clone showed up just once. The chain recombines TRBV18 with TRBJ2-2; TRBD2 agrees at 10 bases. This CDR3 comprises 17 residues. Germline assignment: CDR1 KGHSH and CDR2 LQKENI. Trimming cost V 3 bases and J 4 bases; bases outside gene matches: 8. CDR3 nucleotide sequence: TGTGCCAGCTCACCGAGTCCTATAGCGGGAGGCACCGGGGAGCTGTTTTTT. Translation: CASSPSPIAGGTGELFF.

V and J are TRBV4-2 and TRBJ1-5; D gene unclear. Trimming took 1 base from V and 5 from J, leaving 6 bases between them. CDR1 and CDR2 (germline): LGHNA, YNFKEQ. There are 13 residues in the CDR3. Here the CDR3 DNA reads TGTGCCAGCAGCCAAGGGTGGGATCAGCCCCAGCATTTT. Translating gives CASSQGWDQPQHF.

Of note for this clone: The conserved closing phenylalanine or tryptophan is absent in this CDR3, likely reflecting a read error. The chain employs TRBV7-9 and TRBJ2-2, with unresolved D. The CDR3 spans 14 residues. Trimming left V 5 bases short and J 6 bases short, with 13 bases between. Looked up from germline, CDR1 is SEHNR and CDR2 is FQNEAQ (reference sequence). CDR3 residues: CASSPSRSAGELFS. CDR3 coding DNA: TGTGCCAGCAGCCCAAGTAGGTCGGCCGGGGAGCTGTTTTCT.

A word on this clone: An end of the junction differs from the germline gene, which may be a read error. This specimen includes other DNA sequences encoding the same CDR3. V and J are TRBV29-1 and TRBJ1-1; 7 bases map to TRBD1. The germline CDR1 and CDR2 sequences are SQVTM and ANQGSEA. CDR3 length: 12 residues. The CDR3 loop is CSAYRGNTEAFF. The CDR3, as DNA: TGCAGCGCGTACAGGGGAAACACTGAGGCTTTCTTT. Full variable domain (missing parts from reference TRBV29-1 and TRBJ1-1): SAVISQKPSRDICQRGTSLTIQCQVDSQVTMMFWYRQQPGQSLTLIATANQGSEATYESGFVIDKFPISRPNLTFSTLTVSNMSPEDSSIYLCSAYRGNTEAFFGQGTRLTVV.

J is TRBJ1-5 and V is TRBV2; D gene unclear. The CDR3 has 13 residues. The germline CDR1 and CDR2 sequences are SNHLY and FYNNEI. Trimming pared 7 bases from V and 0 bases from J, leaving 7 bases between. CDR3 sequence reads: CASKGYSNQPQHF. CDR3 sequence (DNA): TGTGCCAGCAAGGGATATAGCAATCAGCCCCAGCATTTT. Together with reference TRBV2 and TRBJ1-5, the CDR3 gives the full variable domain: EPEVTQTPSHQVTQMGQEVILRCVPISNHLYFYWYRQILGQKVEFLVSFYNNEISEKSEIFDDQFSVERPDGSNFTLKIRSTKLEDSAMYFCASKGYSNQPQHFGDGTRLSIL.

The rearrangement joins TRBV19 to TRBJ2-7; possibly TRBD2 for D (6 bases). V lost 3 bases to trimming and J lost 2 bases, with 14 bases between them. The length of the CDR3 is 15 residues. Germline values: CDR1 LNHDA, CDR2 SQIVND (reference sequence). Here the CDR3 reads CASSIHGTGPYEQYF. CDR3 sequence (DNA): TGTGCCAGTAGTATTCACGGGACTGGACCCTACGAGCAGTACTTC.

This clone was observed many times. The rearrangement uses TRBV28 and TRBJ1-2, with 9 positions matching TRBD1. The CDR3 loop spans 13 amino acids. Trimming cost V 6 bases and J 7 bases; bases outside gene matches: 6. Germline V CDR1 and CDR2: MDHEN, SYDVKM. The DNA of the CDR3 is TGTGCCAGCAGCAAAAGGACAGGGGTTGGCTACACCTTC. It encodes CASSKRTGVGYTF.

This clone has a count of ten or more. This chain connects TRBV14 to TRBJ2-7, with 8 bases matching TRBD1. Germline V CDR1 and CDR2: SGHDN, FVKESK. Trimming removed 0 bases from V and 5 bases from J; junction bases left unmatched: 6. This CDR3 contains 15 residues. CDR3 sequence: CASSQDLTGVNEQYF. CDR3 coding DNA: TGTGCCAGCAGCCAAGATCTGACAGGGGTAAACGAGCAGTACTTC.

This clone was seen a few times. The chain combines TRBV18 with TRBJ1-2; D uncertain. V dropped 4 bases and J dropped 4 bases, with 13 bases sitting between them. The CDR3 totals 14 residues. Germline V gives CDR1 KGHSH, CDR2 LQKENI. Written as DNA, the CDR3 is TGTGCCAGCTCACAAACAGAGTGGGGCTATGGCTACACCTTC. Protein sequence: CASSQTEWGYGYTF.